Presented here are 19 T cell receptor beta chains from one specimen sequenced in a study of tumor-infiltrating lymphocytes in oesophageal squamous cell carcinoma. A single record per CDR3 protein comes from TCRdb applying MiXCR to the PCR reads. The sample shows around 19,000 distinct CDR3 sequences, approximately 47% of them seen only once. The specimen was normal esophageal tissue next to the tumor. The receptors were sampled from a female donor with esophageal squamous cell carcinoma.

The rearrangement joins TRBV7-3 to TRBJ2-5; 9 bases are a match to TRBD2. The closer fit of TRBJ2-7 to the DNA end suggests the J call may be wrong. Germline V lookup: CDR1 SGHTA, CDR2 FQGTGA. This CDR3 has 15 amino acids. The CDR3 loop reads CASSQAPGLAYEQYF. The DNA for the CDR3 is TGTGCCAGCAGCCAGGCACCGGGACTAGCTTACGAGCAGTACTTC.

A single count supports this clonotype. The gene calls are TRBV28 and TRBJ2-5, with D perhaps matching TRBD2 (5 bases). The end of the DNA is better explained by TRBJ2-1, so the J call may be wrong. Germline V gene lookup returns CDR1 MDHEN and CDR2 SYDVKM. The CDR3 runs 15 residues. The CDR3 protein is CASSFLRQRKNEQFF. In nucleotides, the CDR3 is TGTGCCAGCAGTTTCTTGAGGCAGCGGAAAAATGAGCAGTTCTTC.

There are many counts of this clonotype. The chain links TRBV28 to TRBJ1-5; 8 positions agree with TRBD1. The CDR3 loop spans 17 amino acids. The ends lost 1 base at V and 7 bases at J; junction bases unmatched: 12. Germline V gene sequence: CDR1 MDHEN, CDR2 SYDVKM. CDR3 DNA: TGTGCCAGCAGTTTATCGCCTCAGGGGGCGGCGGGCCAGCCCCAGCATTTT. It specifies CASSLSPQGAAGQPQHF.

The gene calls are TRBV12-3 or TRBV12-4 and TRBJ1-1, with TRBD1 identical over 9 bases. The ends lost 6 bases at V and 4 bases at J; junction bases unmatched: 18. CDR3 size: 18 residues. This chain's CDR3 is CASSLYRGRVTGATEAFF. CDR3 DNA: TGTGCCAGCAGCCTATACAGGGGGCGGGTTACAGGGGCCACTGAAGCTTTCTTT.

CDR3 region: CASSSPSGVSSYEQFF. Written as DNA, the CDR3 is TGTGCCAGCAGCTCACCTTCCGGTGTCAGCTCCTACGAGCAGTTCTTC. The rearrangement uses TRBV11-2 and TRBJ2-1; no clear D gene. CDR1 SGHAT and CDR2 FQNNGV come from the germline V gene. V lost 4 bases and J lost 10, with 23 bases in between. This CDR3 contains 16 residues.

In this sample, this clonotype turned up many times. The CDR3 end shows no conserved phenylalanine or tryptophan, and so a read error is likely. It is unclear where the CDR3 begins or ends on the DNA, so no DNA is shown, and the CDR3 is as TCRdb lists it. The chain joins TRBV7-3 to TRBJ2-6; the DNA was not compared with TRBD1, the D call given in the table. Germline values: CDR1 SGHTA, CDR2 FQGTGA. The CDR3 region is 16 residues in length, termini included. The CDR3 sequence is CASSPMGGVHEQYFGA.

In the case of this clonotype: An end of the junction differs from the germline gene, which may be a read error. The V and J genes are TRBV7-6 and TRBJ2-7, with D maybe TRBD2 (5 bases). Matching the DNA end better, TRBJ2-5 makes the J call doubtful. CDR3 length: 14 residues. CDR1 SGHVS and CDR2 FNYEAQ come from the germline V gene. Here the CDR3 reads CASSLGSSPETQYF. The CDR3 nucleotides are TGTGCTAGCAGCTTAGGCTCTAGCCCAGAGACCCAGTACTTC.

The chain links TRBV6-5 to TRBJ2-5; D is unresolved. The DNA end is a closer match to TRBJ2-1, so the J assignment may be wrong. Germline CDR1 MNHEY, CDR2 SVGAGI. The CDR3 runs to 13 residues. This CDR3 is CASTTGLYNEQFF. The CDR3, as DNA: TGTGCCAGCACCACGGGCCTCTACAATGAGCAGTTCTTC.

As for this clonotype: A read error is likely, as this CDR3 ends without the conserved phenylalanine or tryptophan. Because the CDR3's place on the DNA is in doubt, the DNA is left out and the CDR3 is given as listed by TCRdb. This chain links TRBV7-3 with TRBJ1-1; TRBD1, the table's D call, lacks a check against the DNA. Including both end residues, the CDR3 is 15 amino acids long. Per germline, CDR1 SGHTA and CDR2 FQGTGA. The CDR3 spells CASSPMGGVHEQYFP.

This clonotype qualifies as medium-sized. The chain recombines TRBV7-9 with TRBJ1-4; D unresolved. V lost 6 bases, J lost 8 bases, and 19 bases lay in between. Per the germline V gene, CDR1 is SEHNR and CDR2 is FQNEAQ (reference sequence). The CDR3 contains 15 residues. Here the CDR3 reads CASSLRNSREEKLFF. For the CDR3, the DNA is TGTGCCAGCAGTCTAAGGAATTCGCGGGAGGAAAAACTGTTTTTT.

The CDR3 coding sequence is TGTGCCAGCGGCAGTTACACTGAAGCTTTCTTT. Translated, it gives CASGSYTEAFF. The gene calls are TRBV7-9 and TRBJ2-3; D ambiguous. The tail of the sequence fits TRBJ1-1 better, so the J call may be wrong. The CDR3 covers 11 residues. CDR1 is SEHNR, CDR2 FQNEAQ, per germline (reference sequence).

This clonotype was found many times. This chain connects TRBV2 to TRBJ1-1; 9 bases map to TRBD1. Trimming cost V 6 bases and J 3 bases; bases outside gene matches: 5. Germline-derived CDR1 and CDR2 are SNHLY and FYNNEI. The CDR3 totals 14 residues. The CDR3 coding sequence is TGTGCCAGCAGACTACAGGGGGCGGACACTGAAGCTTTCTTT. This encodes CASRLQGADTEAFF. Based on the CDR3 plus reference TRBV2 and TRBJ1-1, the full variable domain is EPEVTQTPSHQVTQMGQEVILRCVPISNHLYFYWYRQILGQKVEFLVSFYNNEISEKSEIFDDQFSVERPDGSNFTLKIRSTKLEDSAMYFCASRLQGADTEAFFGQGTRLTVV.

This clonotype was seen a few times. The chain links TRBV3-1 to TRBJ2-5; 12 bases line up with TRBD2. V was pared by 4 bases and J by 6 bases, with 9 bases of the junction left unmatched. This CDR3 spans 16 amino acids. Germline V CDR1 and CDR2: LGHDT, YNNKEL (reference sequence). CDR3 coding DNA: TGTGCCAGCAGCCGGACTAGCGGGGCCATAGGAAAGACCCAGTACTTC. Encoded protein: CASSRTSGAIGKTQYF.

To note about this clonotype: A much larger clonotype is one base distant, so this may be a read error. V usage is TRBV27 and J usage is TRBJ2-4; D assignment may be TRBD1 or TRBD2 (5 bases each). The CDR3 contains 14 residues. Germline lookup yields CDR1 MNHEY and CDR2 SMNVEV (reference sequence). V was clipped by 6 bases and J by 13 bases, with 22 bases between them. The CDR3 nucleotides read TGTGCCAGCAGCCGTAGGGGAGCTGACAATGAGCAGTACTTC. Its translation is CASSRRGADNEQYF.

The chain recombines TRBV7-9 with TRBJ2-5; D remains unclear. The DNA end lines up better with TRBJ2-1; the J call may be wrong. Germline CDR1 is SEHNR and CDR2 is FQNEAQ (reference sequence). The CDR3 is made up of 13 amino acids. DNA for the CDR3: TGTGCCAGCAGCTTAGCCCAATACAATGAGCAGTTCTTC. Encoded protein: CASSLAQYNEQFF.

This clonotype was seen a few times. The CDR3 reads CASSSGLGLSYEQYF. As DNA, the CDR3 is TGTGCCAGCAGCTCCGGACTAGGACTCTCCTACGAGCAGTACTTC. J is TRBJ2-7 and V is TRBV7-8, with TRBD2 matching over 7 bases. The ends lost 4 bases at V and 0 bases at J; junction bases unmatched: 6. The CDR3 runs to 15 residues. CDR1 and CDR2 from the germline V gene are SGHVS and FQNEAQ. The full variable domain, completed using reference TRBV7-8 and TRBJ2-7, is GAGVSQSPRYKVAKRGQDVALRCDPISGHVSLFWYQQALGQGPEFLTYFQNEAQLDKSGLPSDRFFAERPEGSVSTLKIQRTQQEDSAVYLCASSSGLGLSYEQYFGPGTRLTVT.

The CDR3, as DNA: TGTGCCAGCAGCTTACGAGGTGGTGGGAGGGGCAATGAGCAGTTCTTC. Protein product: CASSLRGGGRGNEQFF. The genes are TRBV7-9 and TRBJ2-5; 7 bases are a match to TRBD2. The assigned J gene may be wrong: the sequence end matches TRBJ2-1 better. This CDR3 is built from 16 residues. The V gene's germline CDR1 is SEHNR and CDR2 FQNEAQ (reference sequence).

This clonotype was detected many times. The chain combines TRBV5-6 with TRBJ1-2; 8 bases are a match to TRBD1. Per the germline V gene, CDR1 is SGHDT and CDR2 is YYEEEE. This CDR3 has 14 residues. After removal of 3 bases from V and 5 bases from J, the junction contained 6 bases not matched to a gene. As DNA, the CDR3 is TGTGCCAGCAGCTCAGGGACAGGCGGATATGGCTACACCTTC. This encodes CASSSGTGGYGYTF.

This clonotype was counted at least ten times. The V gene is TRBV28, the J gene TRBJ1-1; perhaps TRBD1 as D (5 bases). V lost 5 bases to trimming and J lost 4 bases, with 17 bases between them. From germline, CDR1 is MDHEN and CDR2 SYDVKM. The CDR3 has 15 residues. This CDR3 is CASSLVGTLGTEAFF. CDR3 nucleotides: TGTGCCAGCAGTCTTGTGGGGACTTTGGGCACTGAAGCTTTCTTT.